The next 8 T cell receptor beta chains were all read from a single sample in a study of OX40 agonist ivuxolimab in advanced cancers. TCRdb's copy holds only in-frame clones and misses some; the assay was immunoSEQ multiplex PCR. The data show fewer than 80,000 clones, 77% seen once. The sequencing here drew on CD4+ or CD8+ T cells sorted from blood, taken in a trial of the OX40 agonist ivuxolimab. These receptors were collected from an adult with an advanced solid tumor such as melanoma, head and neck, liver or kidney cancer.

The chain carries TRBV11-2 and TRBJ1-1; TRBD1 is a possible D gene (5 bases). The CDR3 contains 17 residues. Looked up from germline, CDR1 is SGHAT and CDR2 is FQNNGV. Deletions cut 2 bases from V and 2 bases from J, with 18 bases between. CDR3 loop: CASSLRSVQGLNTEAFF. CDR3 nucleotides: TGTGCCAGCAGCTTAAGGTCGGTTCAGGGCCTCAACACTGAAGCTTTCTTT.

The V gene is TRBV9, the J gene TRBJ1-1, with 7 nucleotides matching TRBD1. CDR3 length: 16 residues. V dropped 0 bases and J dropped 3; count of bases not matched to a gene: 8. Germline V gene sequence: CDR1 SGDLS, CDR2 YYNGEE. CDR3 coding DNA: TGTGCCAGCAGCGTAGTGGCAGGGGGGTCGGACACTGAAGCTTTCTTT. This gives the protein CASSVVAGGSDTEAFF.

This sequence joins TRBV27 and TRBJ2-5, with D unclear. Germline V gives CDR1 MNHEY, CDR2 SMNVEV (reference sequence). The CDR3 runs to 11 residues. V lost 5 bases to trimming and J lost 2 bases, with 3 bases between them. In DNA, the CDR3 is TGTGCCAGCAGTCATCAAGAGACCCAGTACTTC. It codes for CASSHQETQYF.

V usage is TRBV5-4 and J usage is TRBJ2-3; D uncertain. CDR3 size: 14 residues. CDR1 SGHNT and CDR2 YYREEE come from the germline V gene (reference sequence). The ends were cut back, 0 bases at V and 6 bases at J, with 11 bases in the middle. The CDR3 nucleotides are TGTGCCAGCAGCTTGGGTTCCTCGGCGGATACGCAGTATTTT. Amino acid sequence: CASSLGSSADTQYF.

This chain's CDR3 is CASSVKGDRTEAFF. The CDR3 DNA follows: TGCGCCAGCAGTGTCAAGGGGGATCGAACTGAAGCTTTCTTT. V usage is TRBV5-1 and J usage is TRBJ1-1; a weak D match, TRBD1 (6 bases). The CDR3 has 14 amino acids. Looked up from germline, CDR1 is SGHRS and CDR2 is YFSETQ. Trimming left V 5 bases short and J 5 bases short, with 16 bases between.

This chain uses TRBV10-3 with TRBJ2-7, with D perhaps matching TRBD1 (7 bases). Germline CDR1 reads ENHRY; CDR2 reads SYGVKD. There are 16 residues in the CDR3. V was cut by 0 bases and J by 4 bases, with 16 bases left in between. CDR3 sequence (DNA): TGTGCCATCAGTGAGTCGGTCATCGCGGGACAGTACGAGCAGTACTTC. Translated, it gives CAISESVIAGQYEQYF.

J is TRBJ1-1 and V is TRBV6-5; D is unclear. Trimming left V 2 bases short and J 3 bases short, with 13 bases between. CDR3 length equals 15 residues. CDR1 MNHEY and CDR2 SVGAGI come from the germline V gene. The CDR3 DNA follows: TGTGCCAGCAGTTACAGGGCGGGGTGGTACACTGAAGCTTTCTTT. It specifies CASSYRAGWYTEAFF.

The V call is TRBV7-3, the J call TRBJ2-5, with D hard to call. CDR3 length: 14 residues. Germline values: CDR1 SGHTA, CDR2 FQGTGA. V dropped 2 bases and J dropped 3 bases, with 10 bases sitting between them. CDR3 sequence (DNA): TGTGCCAGCAGCTTAGGACCCGCAAAAGAGACCCAGTACTTC. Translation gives CASSLGPAKETQYF.